Presented here are 27 T cell receptor beta chains from one specimen sequenced in a study of cytomegalovirus exposure and HLA in healthy donors. PCR used 60 Vbeta primers and 13 Jbeta primers. Clones were sequenced by immunoSEQ multiplex PCR, and TCRdb holds only the in-frame ones, with some missing. The table has around 100,000 clones, 75% to 85% seen once; the top ten hold 2.5% to 3%. The source material was PBMCs. The receptors derive from a woman younger than 35 in good health and CMV-seropositive.

This chain joins TRBV19 and TRBJ2-4; 8 positions agree with TRBD1. Germline V gives CDR1 LNHDA, CDR2 SQIVND (reference sequence). V shed 4 bases, J shed 7 bases, and the junction held 3 bases outside the gene matches. There are 13 residues in the CDR3. The CDR3 DNA reads as TGTGCCAGTAGTACAGGGGGCGGGAACATTCAGTACTTC. It yields the protein CASSTGGGNIQYF.

This rearrangement joins TRBV19 to TRBJ1-5; 7 bases align to TRBD1. Germline CDR1 LNHDA, CDR2 SQIVND (reference sequence). The CDR3 spans 16 residues. V was pared by 6 bases and J by 3 bases, with 11 bases of the junction left unmatched. The CDR3 sequence: CASRLGTDLINQPQHF. The DNA of the CDR3 is TGTGCCAGTAGGCTAGGGACAGACCTTATCAATCAGCCCCAGCATTTT.

The rearrangement joins TRBV15 to TRBJ1-5, with TRBD1 matching 7 bases. The CDR3 is made up of 15 amino acids. Germline values: CDR1 LNHNV, CDR2 YYDKDF (reference sequence). The trim removed 3 bases at V and 9 bases at J, leaving 11 bases unmatched. In DNA, the CDR3 is TGTGCCACCAGCAGGCAGCTACAGGGGTGGTCGCCCCAGCATTTT. This translates into CATSRQLQGWSPQHF.

This rearrangement joins TRBV19 to TRBJ1-2; D not certain. The CDR3 runs to 14 residues. The germline V gene encodes CDR1 LNHDA and CDR2 SQIVND (reference sequence). Deletions cut 7 bases from V and 2 bases from J, with 14 bases between. The CDR3 nucleotides read TGTGCCAGTACTAAAATCGTCTGGAACTATGGCTACACCTTC. It is translated as CASTKIVWNYGYTF.

This clone has only a few counts. This chain connects TRBV28 to TRBJ2-3; D unresolved. Trimming removed 4 bases at V and 2 bases at J, with 4 bases between. CDR3 length equals 12 residues. CDR1 and CDR2 from the germline V gene are MDHEN and SYDVKM. In DNA form, the CDR3 reads TGTGCCAGCAGTTCGGTCACAGATACGCAGTATTTT. Its translation: CASSSVTDTQYF.

This sequence joins TRBV2 and TRBJ2-7; D is undetermined. This CDR3 contains 15 residues. Germline V gene lookup returns CDR1 SNHLY and CDR2 FYNNEI. Between the trimmed V and J ends, which lost 6 bases and 4 bases, there was a span of 19 bases. The CDR3 spells CASSPSRHGRYEQYF. The CDR3 nucleotides are TGTGCCAGCAGCCCCTCCAGGCACGGAAGGTACGAGCAGTACTTC.

This clone was detected once. Relative to the germline gene, one junction end is altered; a read error may explain this. As DNA, the CDR3 is TGTGCCAGCAGTTTAGCGGGGAGCTCCTACGGGCAGTACTTC. Protein sequence: CASSLAGSSYGQYF. The V gene is TRBV28, the J gene TRBJ2-7, with D possibly matching TRBD2 (6 bases). CDR1 MDHEN and CDR2 SYDVKM come from the germline V gene. The CDR3 is 14 amino acids.

The genes are TRBV5-1 and TRBJ2-5; D uncertain. V was trimmed by 4 bases and J by 5 bases, leaving 6 bases between them. CDR1 and CDR2 (germline): SGHRS, YFSETQ. This CDR3 has 11 residues. The DNA of the CDR3 is TGCGCCAGCAGCCTCGAGGAGACCCAGTACTTC. Translated: CASSLEETQYF.

The chain is built from TRBV1 and TRBJ2-7; the table's D gene call, TRBD1, was not cross checked with the DNA. TRBV1 is a known pseudogene. This CDR3 is built from 17 residues. CDR3 nucleotide sequence: TGCACCAGCAGCCCGGGACAGAAGGACCCTGCCTCCTACGAGCAGTACTTC. This sequence encodes CTSSPGQKDPASYEQYF.

The rearrangement uses TRBV4-1 and TRBJ1-4; D not resolved. V was clipped by 2 bases and J by 5 bases, with 18 bases between them. Germline values: CDR1 MGHRA, CDR2 YSYEKL. CDR3 length equals 17 residues. In DNA, the CDR3 is TGCGCCAGCAGCCAACCCATCCGAGGCAGAGAGAATGAAAAACTGTTTTTT. Translated: CASSQPIRGRENEKLFF.

CDR3 DNA: TGTGCCAGCTCAGACAGTCCGGGGGACACTGAAGCTTTCTTT. Translation: CASSDSPGDTEAFF. The rearrangement uses TRBV18 and TRBJ1-1; the D gene is possibly TRBD1 (5 bases). In germline, CDR1 is KGHSH, CDR2 LQKENI. V was shortened by 5 bases and J by 3 bases, with 13 bases between the two germline ends. CDR3 size: 14 residues.

The chain combines TRBV14 with TRBJ1-1, with a tentative D call TRBD1 (5 bases). This CDR3 spans 14 amino acids. Germline V lookup: CDR1 SGHDN, CDR2 FVKESK. Trimming left V 1 base short and J 2 bases short, with 8 bases between. The DNA of the CDR3 is TGTGCCAGCAGCCAAGTCCAGGGAAACACTGAAGCTTTCTTT. Translated, it gives CASSQVQGNTEAFF.

The chain is built from TRBV6-5 and TRBJ2-1; 7 nucleotides match TRBD2. CDR3 length equals 16 residues. J gave up 5 bases and V 4 bases, and 11 bases lay outside the gene matches. The germline gives CDR1 MNHEY, CDR2 SVGAGI. In nucleotides, the CDR3 is TGTGCCAGCAGTTCTTGGGGCTTGGGGGGGAACAATGAGCAGTTCTTC. Its translation is CASSSWGLGGNNEQFF.

The CDR3 region is CASSYSGGSSYEQYF. The CDR3 coding sequence is TGTGCCAGCAGTTACTCGGGGGGAAGCTCCTACGAGCAGTACTTC. The V and J genes are TRBV6-6 and TRBJ2-7; a weak D match, TRBD2 (6 bases). Trimming removed 0 bases from V and 0 bases from J, with 9 bases in between. Looked up from germline, CDR1 is MNHNY and CDR2 is SVGAGI (reference sequence). The CDR3 is made up of 15 amino acids.

The gene calls are TRBV7-3 and TRBJ2-7; TRBD2 matches at 9 bases. The CDR3 runs to 15 residues. Trimming removed 5 bases from V and 3 bases from J; junction bases left unmatched: 8. Germline V gene lookup returns CDR1 SGHTA and CDR2 FQGTGA. The CDR3 protein is CASSAQAGGGYEQYF. The CDR3 coding sequence is TGTGCCAGCAGCGCCCAAGCGGGAGGCGGCTACGAGCAGTACTTC.

The CDR3 DNA sequence: TGCGCCAGCAGCAAGGGGACTAGCGGGGGGTTCACAGATACGCAGTATTTT. It codes for CASSKGTSGGFTDTQYF. The J gene is TRBJ2-3, the V gene TRBV5-1, with TRBD2 matching over 15 bases. The CDR3 is made up of 17 amino acids. V dropped 4 bases and J dropped 2; count of bases not matched to a gene: 5. Germline CDR1 and CDR2: SGHRS and YFSETQ.

J is TRBJ1-1 and V is TRBV9; a possible D gene is TRBD1 (5 bases). CDR1 and CDR2 from the germline V gene are SGDLS and YYNGEE. The V gene lost 4 bases and the J gene lost 5 bases, with 12 bases spanning the gap. There are 13 residues in the CDR3. The CDR3 nucleotides read TGTGCCAGCAGCTTGGAGCCAGGGACTGAAGCTTTCTTT. Its translation: CASSLEPGTEAFF.

This sequence joins TRBV11-3 and TRBJ1-1; 9 bases fit TRBD1. J was trimmed by 5 bases and V by 3 bases; bases with no gene match: 4. This CDR3 spans 14 amino acids. Germline V gene sequence: CDR1 SGHNT, CDR2 YENEEA. DNA of the CDR3: TGTGCCAGCAGCTTCCAGACAGGGGGGACTGAAGCTTTCTTT. Translated, it gives CASSFQTGGTEAFF.

The chain employs TRBV9 and TRBJ1-4; D not certain. Germline V gene sequence: CDR1 SGDLS, CDR2 YYNGEE. V was cut by 3 bases and J by 8 bases, with 8 bases left in between. The CDR3 spans 12 residues. The CDR3 DNA reads TGTGCCAGCAGCGGGGCAAAGGAAAAACTGTTTTTT. This codes for CASSGAKEKLFF.

This chain links TRBV10-3 with TRBJ2-2, with 7 bases aligning to TRBD2. The CDR3 totals 15 residues. Germline V gene data show CDR1 as ENHRY and CDR2 as SYGVKD. V gave up 3 bases and J gave up 5 bases; unmatched junction bases: 6. The CDR3 sequence: CAISDWGGRTGELFF. The CDR3 DNA reads as TGTGCCATCAGTGACTGGGGGGGACGGACCGGGGAGCTGTTTTTT.

The chain uses TRBV25-1 and TRBJ1-2, with 9 nucleotides matching TRBD1. The length of the CDR3 is 15 residues. Germline CDR1 and CDR2: MGHDK and SYGVNS. Trimming removed 3 bases from V and 4 bases from J; junction bases left unmatched: 6. CDR3 sequence reads: CASSDPGQGIYGYTF. The CDR3 DNA follows: TGTGCCAGCAGTGACCCGGGACAGGGTATCTATGGCTACACCTTC.

A single count supports this clone. This chain joins TRBV11-2 and TRBJ2-5, with D possibly TRBD2 on 6 matching bases. The CDR3 runs to 13 residues. The V gene's germline CDR1 is SGHAT and CDR2 FQNNGV. V was trimmed by 6 bases and J by 3 bases, leaving 11 bases between them. The CDR3 region is CASSFSGKETQYF. In DNA, the CDR3 is TGTGCCAGCAGTTTTAGCGGAAAAGAGACCCAGTACTTC.

The DNA of the CDR3 is TGTGCCAGCAGCGTCAGCGGGACCGCCTACAATGAGCAGTTCTTC. It translates to CASSVSGTAYNEQFF. This chain uses TRBV9 with TRBJ2-1, with 7 bases lining up with TRBD2. Germline V gives CDR1 SGDLS, CDR2 YYNGEE. With V trimmed by 2 bases and J by 2 bases, 4 bases remained unmatched. The CDR3 loop spans 15 amino acids.

Notes on this clone: A junction end diverges from the germline sequence, so it may reflect a read error. CDR3 residues: CASSLANGAWGRRDF. As DNA, the CDR3 is TGCGCCAGCAGCTTGGCCAATGGCGCCTGGGGCAGGCGCGACTTT. This chain links TRBV5-1 with TRBJ1-1; D is possibly TRBD1 (5 bases). Germline V CDR1 and CDR2: SGHRS, YFSETQ. CDR3 length: 15 residues.

The rearrangement uses TRBV13 and TRBJ2-5; D is ambiguous. CDR3 length: 14 amino acids. From germline, CDR1 is PRHDT and CDR2 FYEKMQ (reference sequence). Trimming pared 5 bases from V and 5 bases from J, leaving 15 bases between. CDR3 nucleotides: TGTGCCAGCAGCCCCCCCGCTAGAAGGGAGACCCAGTACTTC. It translates to CASSPPARRETQYF. The full variable domain, completed using reference TRBV13 and TRBJ2-5, is AAGVIQSPRHLIKEKRETATLKCYPIPRHDTVYWYQQGPGQDPQFLISFYEKMQSDKGSIPDRFSAQQFSDYHSELNMSSLELGDSALYFCASSPPARRETQYFGPGTRLLVL.

This clone has a handful of counts. The V and J genes are TRBV4-1 and TRBJ2-1; D perhaps matches TRBD2 (6 bases). The V end was cut by 6 bases, the J end by 2 bases, with 14 bases between. This CDR3 is 15 amino acids long. Germline CDR1 and CDR2: MGHRA and YSYEKL. CDR3 protein: CASRDVSGPYNEQFF. The CDR3, as DNA: TGCGCCAGCAGGGACGTTAGCGGACCCTACAATGAGCAGTTCTTC.

The V call is TRBV7-9, the J call TRBJ2-1, with a possible D match to TRBD2 (5 bases). V shed 0 bases and J shed 3 bases, with 9 bases lying between them. CDR3 length: 15 amino acids. Germline CDR1 is SEHNR and CDR2 is FQNEAQ (reference sequence). The chain's CDR3 is CASSLAGAFYNEQFF. In nucleotides, the CDR3 is TGTGCCAGCAGCTTAGCGGGAGCCTTCTACAATGAGCAGTTCTTC. The full variable domain, rest sourced from reference TRBV7-9 and TRBJ2-1, is DTGVSQNPRHKITKRGQNVTFRCDPISEHNRLYWYRQTLGQGPEFLTYFQNEAQLEKSRLLSDRFSAERPKGSFSTLEIQRTEQGDSAMYLCASSLAGAFYNEQFFGPGTRLTVL.